The TCR beta chain under discussion was sequenced for a study of T cells in localized non-small cell lung cancer. Sequencing used immunoSEQ multiplex PCR; TCRdb keeps in-frame clones, though not all of them. The table has tens of thousands of clones, approximately 94% seen once; the top ten hold approximately 6.9%. Trimming cost V 5 bases and J 4 bases, with 17 bases left between them. The CDR3 is made up of 15 amino acids. Germline V gene lookup returns CDR1 SGHTA and CDR2 FQGTGA. Study-wide points: Paired adjacent lung recovered a median about 60 of the top 100 tumor clones. With higher T cell density in blood came longer overall survival. Exceeding tumor, uninvolved adjacent lung had the highest T cell clonality. Sequence data derive from only one tumor region, so heterogeneity remains possible.

In its sample, this clone was seen a few times. Its antigen is currently unknown. This sequence originates from a female donor over 55 with stage I lung adenocarcinoma. The chain combines TRBV7-3 with TRBJ1-2, with D unresolved. The specimen was peripheral blood, collected before any cancer treatment. CDR3 amino acids: CASSPASGYAYGYTF. The CDR3 DNA reads as TGTGCCAGCAGCCCCGCATCAGGTTATGCCTATGGCTACACCTTC.